The sequence of this TCR beta chain was determined in a study of blood T cell repertoires in COVID-19. About the research overall: The United States, Italy and Spain were the sources of the acute and convalescent COVID-19 samples. PBMCs, B-cell-depleted T cells, or T cells provided the cDNA or gDNA that made up the material.

The authors' processing: By means of reference gene primer amplification, nucleated cell counts were estimated. Sequencing was performed with immunoSEQ multiplex PCR; in TCRdb, only in-frame clones are kept and a portion is missing. For V, J and clone size, that table is used; D and trimming come from the DNA. The data contain fewer than 600,000 clones, 89% of them singletons. The germline CDR1 and CDR2 sequences are KGHSH and LQKENI. V lost 3 bases and J lost 0, with 11 bases in between. This CDR3 is 15 amino acids long. This clone was counted a single time. The TCR originated in a man between 18 and 29 years old with COVID-19, enrolled during active disease. Sequencing was carried out using peripheral blood. This chain joins TRBV18 and TRBJ1-2; the D is unclear. The CDR3 spells CASSPLDGTNYGYTF. The CDR3 coding sequence is TGTGCCAGCTCACCCCTTGATGGCACTAACTATGGCTACACCTTC.